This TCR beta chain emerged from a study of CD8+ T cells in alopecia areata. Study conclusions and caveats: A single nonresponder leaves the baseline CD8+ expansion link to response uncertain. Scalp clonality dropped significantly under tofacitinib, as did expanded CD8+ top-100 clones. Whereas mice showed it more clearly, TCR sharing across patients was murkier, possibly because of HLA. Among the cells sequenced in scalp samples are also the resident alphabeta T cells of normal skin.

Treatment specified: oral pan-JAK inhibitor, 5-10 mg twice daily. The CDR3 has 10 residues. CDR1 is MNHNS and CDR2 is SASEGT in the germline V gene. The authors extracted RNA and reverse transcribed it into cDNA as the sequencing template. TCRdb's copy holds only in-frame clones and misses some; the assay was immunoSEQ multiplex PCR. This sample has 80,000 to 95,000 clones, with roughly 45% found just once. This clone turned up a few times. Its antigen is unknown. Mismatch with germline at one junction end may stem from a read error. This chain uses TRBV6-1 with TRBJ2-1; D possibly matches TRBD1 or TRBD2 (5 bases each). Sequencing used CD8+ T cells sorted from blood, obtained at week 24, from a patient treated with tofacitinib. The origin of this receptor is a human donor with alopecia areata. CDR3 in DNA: TGTGCCAGCAATGGGGACCCGACCGTCTTC. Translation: CASNGDPTVF.